The 14 T cell receptor beta chains below all came from one sample that was sequenced in a study of T-cell reconstitution after alpha-beta-depleted transplantation in children. Preparing the TCRbeta library involved the use of unique molecular identifiers. TCRdb re-called the PCR reads with MiXCR, one entry per CDR3 protein. This table has 300,000 or so distinct CDR3 sequences, 9.9% appearing once. This specimen was PBMCs from the stem cell graft donor, taken from the stem cell graft. Every receptor here comes from a human donor who donated a stem cell graft to a child with SCID.

The chain joins TRBV9 to TRBJ2-3; 7 nucleotides agree with TRBD1. The CDR3 length is 15 residues. V trimming: 3 bases; J trimming: 2 bases; junction bases outside the gene matches: 6. Germline V gene sequence: CDR1 SGDLS, CDR2 YYNGEE. CDR3 in amino acids: CASSDPGTATDTQYF. DNA for the CDR3: TGTGCCAGCAGCGACCCCGGGACAGCCACAGATACGCAGTATTTT.

Ten or more counts support this clonotype. J is TRBJ2-7 and V is TRBV18; maybe TRBD1 (6 bases). V was cut by 5 bases and J by 5 bases, with 16 bases left in between. The CDR3 has 14 amino acids. CDR1 is KGHSH and CDR2 is LQKENI in the germline V gene. The CDR3 here is CASSSQNRADEQYF. The DNA of the CDR3 is TGTGCCAGCTCATCGCAAAACAGGGCCGACGAGCAGTACTTC.

About this clonotype itself: Mismatch with germline at one junction end may stem from a read error. This rearrangement joins TRBV9 to TRBJ2-2, with D perhaps given as TRBD1 or TRBD2 (5 bases each). This CDR3 contains 17 residues. Per the germline V gene, CDR1 is SGDLS and CDR2 is YYNGEE. CDR3 nucleotide sequence: TGTGCCGGCAGCGTAAGGGCAGGGACCCCTCTGGGCGGGGAGCTGTTTTTT. Protein product: CAGSVRAGTPLGGELFF. Together with reference TRBV9 and TRBJ2-2, the CDR3 gives the full variable domain: DSGVTQTPKHLITATGQRVTLRCSPRSGDLSVYWYQQSLDQGLQFLIQYYNGEERAKGNILERFSAQQFPDLHSELNLSSLELGDSALYFCAGSVRAGTPLGGELFFGEGSRLTVL.

This clonotype was seen a few times. The chain couples TRBV5-1 to TRBJ2-4, with D perhaps matching TRBD1 or TRBD2 (5 bases each). The CDR3 length is 15 residues. Germline-derived CDR1 and CDR2 are SGHRS and YFSETQ. V lost 7 bases and J 2 bases, leaving 16 bases between the germline ends. CDR3 residues: CASHGDGISKNIQYF. CDR3 nucleotide sequence: TGCGCCAGCCACGGGGACGGAATCTCCAAAAACATTCAGTACTTC.

The chain combines TRBV20-1 with TRBJ2-3; D is perhaps TRBD2 (5 bases). Germline CDR1 and CDR2: DFQATT and SNEGSKA (reference sequence). The V end was cut by 4 bases, the J end by 0 bases, with 5 bases between. CDR3 size: 12 residues. As DNA, the CDR3 is TGCAGTGCTACGGGGAGCACAGATACGCAGTATTTT. Its protein product is CSATGSTDTQYF.

V usage is TRBV20-1 and J usage is TRBJ2-2, with D perhaps TRBD2 (6 bases). V lost 0 bases and J 5 bases, leaving 10 bases between the germline ends. This CDR3 contains 14 residues. Germline CDR1 is DFQATT and CDR2 is SNEGSKA (reference sequence). The CDR3 DNA sequence: TGCAGTGCTAGAGATTGGGGGGTAACCGGGGAGCTGTTTTTT. Protein sequence: CSARDWGVTGELFF.

This clonotype was detected only a few times. The rearrangement links TRBV20-1 to TRBJ2-1; 11 positions agree with TRBD2. V trimming: 5 bases; J trimming: 8 bases; junction bases outside the gene matches: 8. The germline V gene has CDR1 DFQATT and CDR2 SNEGSKA (reference sequence). The CDR3 totals 14 residues. The CDR3 spells CSAASGGRGDEQFF. The CDR3 DNA reads TGCAGTGCTGCTAGCGGGGGGAGGGGCGATGAGCAGTTCTTC.

This clonotype was counted a few times. The J gene is TRBJ1-2, the V gene TRBV6-5; a possible D gene is TRBD1 (6 bases). V was trimmed by 4 bases and J by 3 bases, leaving 18 bases between them. Per the germline V gene, CDR1 is MNHEY and CDR2 is SVGAGI. The CDR3 is 16 residues long. Here the CDR3 reads CASSSPRGGEDYGYTF. DNA of the CDR3: TGTGCCAGCAGTTCCCCCCGAGGGGGGGAAGACTATGGCTACACCTTC.

This chain joins TRBV10-3 and TRBJ2-1; unclear D gene. V lost 2 bases to trimming and J lost 9 bases, with 5 bases between them. CDR1 and CDR2 from the germline V gene are ENHRY and SYGVKD. There are 11 residues in the CDR3. The CDR3 loop reads CAISEDFEQFF. CDR3 DNA: TGTGCCATCAGTGAGGATTTTGAGCAGTTCTTC.

A few counts support this clonotype. V gene TRBV11-2 combines with J gene TRBJ2-1; TRBD1 or TRBD2 may be the D gene (5 bases each). CDR1 is SGHAT, CDR2 FQNNGV, per germline. The V and J ends lost 4 bases and 3 bases respectively, with 19 bases between them. The CDR3 has 17 amino acids. The CDR3 sequence: CASSSWARGGHYNEQFF. The CDR3 coding sequence is TGTGCCAGCAGCTCCTGGGCTCGGGGCGGACACTACAATGAGCAGTTCTTC.

This clonotype came up many times. The CDR3 nucleotides are TGTGCCAGCAGCTCCGGACCTTTAGGTACCTCCTACGAGCAGTACTTC. It is translated as CASSSGPLGTSYEQYF. The rearrangement links TRBV7-9 to TRBJ2-7, with unresolved D. Deletions cut 4 bases from V and 0 bases from J, with 16 bases between. This CDR3 contains 16 residues. The V gene's germline CDR1 is SEHNR and CDR2 FQNEAQ (reference sequence).

This clonotype was recorded a few times. The CDR3 DNA follows: TGCGCCAGCAGCCCTTACGGGACGGTGAACACTGAAGCTTTCTTT. Translating gives CASSPYGTVNTEAFF. This chain joins TRBV5-1 and TRBJ1-1; possibly TRBD1 for D (5 bases). The V and J ends lost 4 bases and 0 bases respectively, with 13 bases between them. The CDR3 totals 15 residues. Germline values: CDR1 SGHRS, CDR2 YFSETQ.

The chain links TRBV7-3 to TRBJ1-2; no firm D call. Germline V gives CDR1 SGHTA, CDR2 FQGTGA. The germline V and J ends were trimmed by 4 bases and 5 bases, with 11 bases remaining between them. The CDR3 covers 13 residues. CDR3 in DNA: TGTGCCAGCAGCTGGGGAAATGGGTATGGCTACACCTTC. Encoded protein: CASSWGNGYGYTF.

The V gene is TRBV24-1, the J gene TRBJ1-5; perhaps TRBD1 as D (6 bases). Trimming took off 3 bases at V and 9 bases at J, with 11 bases between the two ends. This CDR3 comprises 13 residues. The germline V gene encodes CDR1 KGHDR and CDR2 SFDVKD. CDR3 nucleotide sequence: TGTGCCACCAGTGATGGGGGGCCTCGGCCCCAGCATTTT. Amino acids: CATSDGGPRPQHF.